This TCR beta chain was recovered during a study of blood T cell repertoires in COVID-19. At the level of the study: Italy, Spain and the United States were the sources of the convalescent and acute COVID-19 samples. T cells, B-cell-depleted T cells, or PBMCs supplied cDNA or gDNA.

This clone was seen a few times. V shed 5 bases and J shed 3 bases, with 9 bases lying between them. The CDR3 covers 13 residues. Germline loops: CDR1 SGHRS, CDR2 YFSETQ. Clones were sequenced by immunoSEQ multiplex PCR, and TCRdb holds only the in-frame ones, with some missing. The repertoire holds tens of thousands of clones, with 70% to 85% as singletons. This rearrangement joins TRBV5-1 to TRBJ1-5; D is unresolved. The source of this sequence is a woman in her 70s with acute or convalescent COVID-19. Sequenced input: peripheral blood. CDR3 in amino acids: CASRARDNQPQHF. DNA for the CDR3: TGCGCCAGCAGAGCACGAGACAATCAGCCCCAGCATTTT.